The clone carrying this TCR beta chain showed up just a few times. Its antigen is currently unknown. The data stem from a study of cytomegalovirus exposure and HLA in healthy donors. PCR amplification relied on 60 Vbeta primers (plus 13 Jbeta primers). Sequenced by immunoSEQ multiplex PCR; TCRdb stores in-frame clones only, minus some. The profile shows 52,000 or so clones, around 73% of them singletons. Regarding the study as a whole: Analyses of presence and absence presupposed an approximately uniform sequencing depth across donors. The sole available immune exposure information was CMV serostatus.

The trim removed 6 bases at V and 8 bases at J, leaving 20 bases unmatched. Germline V gene data show CDR1 as MGHDK and CDR2 as SYGVNS. This CDR3 contains 18 residues. This chain joins TRBV25-1 and TRBJ2-1; 9 bases are a match to TRBD2. Input material: PBMCs. This sequence was found in a woman between 35 and 50 years old in good health and CMV-seropositive. The CDR3 sequence is CASSPTGNQAGGLDEQFF. The CDR3 DNA reads TGTGCCAGCAGCCCGACAGGGAACCAAGCGGGGGGCTTGGATGAGCAGTTCTTC. The variable domain in full, with the rest retrieved from reference TRBV25-1 and TRBJ2-1, is EADIYQTPRYLVIGTGKKITLECSQTMGHDKMYWYQQDPGMELHLIHYSYGVNSTEKGDLSSESTVSRIRTEHFPLTLESARPSHTSQYLCASSPTGNQAGGLDEQFFGPGTRLTVL.